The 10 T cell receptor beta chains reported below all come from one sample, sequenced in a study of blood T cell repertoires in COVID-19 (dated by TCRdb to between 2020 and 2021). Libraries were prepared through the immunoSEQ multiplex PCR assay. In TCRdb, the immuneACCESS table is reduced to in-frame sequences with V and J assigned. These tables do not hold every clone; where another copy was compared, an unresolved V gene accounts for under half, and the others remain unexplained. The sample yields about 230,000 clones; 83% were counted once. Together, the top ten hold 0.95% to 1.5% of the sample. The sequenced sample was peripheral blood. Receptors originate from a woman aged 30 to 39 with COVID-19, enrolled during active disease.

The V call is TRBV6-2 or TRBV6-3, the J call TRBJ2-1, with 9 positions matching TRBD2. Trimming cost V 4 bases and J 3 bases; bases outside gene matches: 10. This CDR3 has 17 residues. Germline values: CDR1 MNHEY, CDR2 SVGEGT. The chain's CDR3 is CASSSPGRTSDYNEQFF. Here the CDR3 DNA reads TGTGCCAGCAGTTCCCCTGGAAGGACTAGCGACTACAATGAGCAGTTCTTC.

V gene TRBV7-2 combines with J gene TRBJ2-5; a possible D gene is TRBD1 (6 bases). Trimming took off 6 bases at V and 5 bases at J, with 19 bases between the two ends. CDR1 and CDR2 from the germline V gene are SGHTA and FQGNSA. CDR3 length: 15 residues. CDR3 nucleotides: TGTGCCAGCAGGTACAGGGAAACCGAGCGGGAGACCCAGTACTTC. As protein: CASRYRETERETQYF.

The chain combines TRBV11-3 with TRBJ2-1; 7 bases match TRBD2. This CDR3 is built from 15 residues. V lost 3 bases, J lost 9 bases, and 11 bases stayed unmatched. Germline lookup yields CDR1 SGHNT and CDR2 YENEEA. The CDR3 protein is CASSFKAGPSVEQFF. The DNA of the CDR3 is TGTGCCAGCAGCTTCAAAGCGGGACCTTCTGTTGAGCAGTTCTTC.

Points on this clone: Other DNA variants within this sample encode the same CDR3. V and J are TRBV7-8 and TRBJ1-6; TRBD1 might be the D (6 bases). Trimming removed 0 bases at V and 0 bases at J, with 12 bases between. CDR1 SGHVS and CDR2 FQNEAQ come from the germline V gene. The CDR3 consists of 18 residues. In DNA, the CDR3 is TGTGCCAGCAGCTTAGCTCGGCAGGGGAGCTCCTATAATTCACCCCTCCACTTT. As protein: CASSLARQGSSYNSPLHF.

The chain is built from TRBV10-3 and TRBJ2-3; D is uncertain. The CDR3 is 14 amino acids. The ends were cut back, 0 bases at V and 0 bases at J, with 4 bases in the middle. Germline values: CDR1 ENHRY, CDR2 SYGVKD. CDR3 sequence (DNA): TGTGCCATCAGTGAGTCCCCTAGCACAGATACGCAGTATTTT. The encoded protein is CAISESPSTDTQYF.

The CDR3 bases are TGCGCCAGCAGCCAAGGTCCAGGGTCTGGGGCCAACGTCCTGACTTTC. Its translation is CASSQGPGSGANVLTF. This chain links TRBV4-1 with TRBJ2-6; tentative D call: TRBD1 (5 bases). The CDR3 is 16 residues long. V was cut by 1 base and J by 1 base, with 8 bases left in between. Per germline, CDR1 MGHRA and CDR2 YSYEKL.

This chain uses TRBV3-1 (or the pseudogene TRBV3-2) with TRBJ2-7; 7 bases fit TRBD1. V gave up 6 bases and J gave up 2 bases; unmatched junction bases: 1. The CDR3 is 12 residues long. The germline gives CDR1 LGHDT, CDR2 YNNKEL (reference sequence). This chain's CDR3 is CASRGTAYEQYF. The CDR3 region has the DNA TGTGCCAGCAGGGGGACAGCCTACGAGCAGTACTTC.

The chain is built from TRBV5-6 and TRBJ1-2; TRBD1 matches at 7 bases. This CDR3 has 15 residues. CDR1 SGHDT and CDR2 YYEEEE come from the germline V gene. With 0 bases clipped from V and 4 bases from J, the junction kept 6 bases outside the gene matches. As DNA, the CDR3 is TGTGCCAGCAGCTTGGTGTCCAGGGGGACCTATGGCTACACCTTC. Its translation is CASSLVSRGTYGYTF.

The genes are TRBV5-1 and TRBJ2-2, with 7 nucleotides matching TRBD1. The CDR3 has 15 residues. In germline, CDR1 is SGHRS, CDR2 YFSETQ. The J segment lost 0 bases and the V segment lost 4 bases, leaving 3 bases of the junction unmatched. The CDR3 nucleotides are TGCGCCAGCAGCGTGGGACAGTCGAACACCGGGGAGCTGTTTTTT. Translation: CASSVGQSNTGELFF.

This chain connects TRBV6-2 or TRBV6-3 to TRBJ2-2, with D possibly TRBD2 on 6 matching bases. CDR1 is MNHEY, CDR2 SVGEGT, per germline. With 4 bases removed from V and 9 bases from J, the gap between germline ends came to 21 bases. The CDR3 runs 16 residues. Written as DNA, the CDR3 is TGTGCCAGCAGTTCATCTACCGGGAGACAGAGCCGGGAGCTGTTTTTT. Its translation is CASSSSTGRQSRELFF.